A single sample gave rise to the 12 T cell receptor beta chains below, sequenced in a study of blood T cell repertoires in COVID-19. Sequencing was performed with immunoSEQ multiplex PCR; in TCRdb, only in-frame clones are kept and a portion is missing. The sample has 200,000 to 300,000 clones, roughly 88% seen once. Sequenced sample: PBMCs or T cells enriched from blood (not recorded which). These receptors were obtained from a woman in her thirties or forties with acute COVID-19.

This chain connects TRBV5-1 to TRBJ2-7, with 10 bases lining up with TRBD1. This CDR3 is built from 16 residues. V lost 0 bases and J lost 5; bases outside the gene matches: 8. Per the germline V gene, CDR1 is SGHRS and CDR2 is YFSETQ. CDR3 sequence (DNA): TGCGCCAGCAGCTTGGCTCCGGGACAGGGGTCCCACGAGCAGTACTTC. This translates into CASSLAPGQGSHEQYF.

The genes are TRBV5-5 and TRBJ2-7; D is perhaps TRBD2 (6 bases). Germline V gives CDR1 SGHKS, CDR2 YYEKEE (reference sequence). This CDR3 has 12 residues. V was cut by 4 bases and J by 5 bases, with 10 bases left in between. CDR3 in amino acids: CASSERGDEQYV. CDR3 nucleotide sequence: TGTGCCAGCAGCGAGCGCGGGGACGAGCAGTACGTC.

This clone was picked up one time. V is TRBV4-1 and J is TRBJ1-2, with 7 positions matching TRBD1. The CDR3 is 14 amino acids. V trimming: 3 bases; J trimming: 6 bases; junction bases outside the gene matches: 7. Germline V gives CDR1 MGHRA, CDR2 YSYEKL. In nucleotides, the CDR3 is TGCGCCAGCAGCCATCCCGACAGGGTTGATGGCTACACCTTC. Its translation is CASSHPDRVDGYTF.

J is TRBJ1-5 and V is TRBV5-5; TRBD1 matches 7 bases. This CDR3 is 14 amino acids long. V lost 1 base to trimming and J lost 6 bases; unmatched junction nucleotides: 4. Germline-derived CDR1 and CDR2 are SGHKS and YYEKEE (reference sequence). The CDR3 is CASSLTGVGQPQHF. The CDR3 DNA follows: TGTGCCAGCAGCTTGACAGGGGTGGGTCAGCCCCAGCATTTT.

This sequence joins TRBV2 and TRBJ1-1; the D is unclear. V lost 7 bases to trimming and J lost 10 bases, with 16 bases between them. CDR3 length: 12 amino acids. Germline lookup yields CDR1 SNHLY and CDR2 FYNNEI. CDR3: CASTPGKGGAFF. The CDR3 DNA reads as TGTGCCAGCACTCCGGGGAAGGGAGGAGCTTTCTTT.

The CDR3 DNA reads as TGTGCCAGCAGCTTCGACAGGGCCTACGAGCAGTACGTC. Translation gives CASSFDRAYEQYV. The chain combines TRBV7-8 with TRBJ2-7, with TRBD1 identical over 7 bases. Trimming at V came to 3 bases and at J to 2 bases, leaving 1 base not matched to a gene. Germline loops: CDR1 SGHVS, CDR2 FQNEAQ. The CDR3 extends over 13 amino acids.

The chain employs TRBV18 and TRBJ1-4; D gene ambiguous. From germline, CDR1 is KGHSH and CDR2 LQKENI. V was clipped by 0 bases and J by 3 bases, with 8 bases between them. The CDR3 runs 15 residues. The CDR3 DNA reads TGTGCCAGCTCACCACCACACATTCCTAATGAAAAACTGTTTTTT. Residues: CASSPPHIPNEKLFF.

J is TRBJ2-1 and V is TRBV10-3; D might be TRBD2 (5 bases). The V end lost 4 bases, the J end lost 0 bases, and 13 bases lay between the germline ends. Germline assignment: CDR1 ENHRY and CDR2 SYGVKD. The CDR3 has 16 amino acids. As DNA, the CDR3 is TGTGCCATCAGTGGGTTGGGAGAGAGCTCCTACAATGAGCAGTTCTTC. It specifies CAISGLGESSYNEQFF.

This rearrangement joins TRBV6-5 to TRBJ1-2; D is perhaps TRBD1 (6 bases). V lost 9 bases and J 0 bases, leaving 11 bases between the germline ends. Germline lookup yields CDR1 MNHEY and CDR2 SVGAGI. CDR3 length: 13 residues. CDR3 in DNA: TGTGCCAGTCGGACAGAGACTAACTATGGCTACACCTTC. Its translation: CASRTETNYGYTF.

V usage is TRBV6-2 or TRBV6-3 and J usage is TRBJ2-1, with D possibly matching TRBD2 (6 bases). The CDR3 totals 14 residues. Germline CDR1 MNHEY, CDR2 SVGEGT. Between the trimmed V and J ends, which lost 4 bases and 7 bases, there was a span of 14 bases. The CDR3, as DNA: TGTGCCAGCAGTTGGCGGGATCCCATTAATGAGCAGTTCTTC. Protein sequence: CASSWRDPINEQFF.

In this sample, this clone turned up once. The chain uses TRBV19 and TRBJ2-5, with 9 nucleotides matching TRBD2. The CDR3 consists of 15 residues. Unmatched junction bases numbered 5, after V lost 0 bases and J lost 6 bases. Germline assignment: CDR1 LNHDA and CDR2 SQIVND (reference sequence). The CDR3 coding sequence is TGTGCCAGTAGTATAGATGGGACTAGCATCCAGACCCAGTACTTC. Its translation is CASSIDGTSIQTQYF.

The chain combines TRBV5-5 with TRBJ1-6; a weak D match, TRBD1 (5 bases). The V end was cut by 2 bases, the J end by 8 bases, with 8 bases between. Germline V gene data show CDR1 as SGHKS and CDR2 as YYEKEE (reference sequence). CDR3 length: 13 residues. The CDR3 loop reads CASSFDSDSPLHF. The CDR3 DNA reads TGTGCCAGCAGCTTCGACAGCGATTCACCCCTCCACTTT.